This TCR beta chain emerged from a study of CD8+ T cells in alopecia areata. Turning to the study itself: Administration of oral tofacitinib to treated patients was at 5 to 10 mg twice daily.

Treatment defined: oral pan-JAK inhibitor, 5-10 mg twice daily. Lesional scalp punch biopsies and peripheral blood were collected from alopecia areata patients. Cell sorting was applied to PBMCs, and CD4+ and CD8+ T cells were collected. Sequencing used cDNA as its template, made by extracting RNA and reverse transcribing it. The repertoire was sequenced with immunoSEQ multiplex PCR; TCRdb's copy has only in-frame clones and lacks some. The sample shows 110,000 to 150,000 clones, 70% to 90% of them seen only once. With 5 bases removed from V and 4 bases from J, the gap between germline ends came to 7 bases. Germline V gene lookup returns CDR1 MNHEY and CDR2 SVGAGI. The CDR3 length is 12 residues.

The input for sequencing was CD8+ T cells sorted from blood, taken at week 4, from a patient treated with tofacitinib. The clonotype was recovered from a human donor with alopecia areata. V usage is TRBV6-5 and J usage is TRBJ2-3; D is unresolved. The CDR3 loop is CASSGDADTQYF. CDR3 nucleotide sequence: TGTGCCAGCAGTGGAGATGCAGATACGCAGTATTTT.